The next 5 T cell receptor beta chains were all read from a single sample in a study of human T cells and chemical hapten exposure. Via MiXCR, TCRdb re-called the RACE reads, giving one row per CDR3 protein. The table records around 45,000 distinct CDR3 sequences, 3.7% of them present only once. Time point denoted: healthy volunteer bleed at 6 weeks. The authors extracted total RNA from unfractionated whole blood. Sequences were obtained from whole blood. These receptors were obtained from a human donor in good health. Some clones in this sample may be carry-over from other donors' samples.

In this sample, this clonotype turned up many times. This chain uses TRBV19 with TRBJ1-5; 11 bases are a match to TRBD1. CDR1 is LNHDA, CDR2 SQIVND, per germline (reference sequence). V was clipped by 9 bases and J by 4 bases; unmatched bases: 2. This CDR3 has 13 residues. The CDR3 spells CASRDRGNQPQHF. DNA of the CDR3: TGTGCCAGCCGGGACAGGGGGAATCAGCCCCAGCATTTT.

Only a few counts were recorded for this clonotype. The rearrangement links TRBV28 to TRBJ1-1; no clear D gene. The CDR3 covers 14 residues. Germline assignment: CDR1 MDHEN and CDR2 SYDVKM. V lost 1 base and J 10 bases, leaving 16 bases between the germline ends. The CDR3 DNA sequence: TGTGCCAGCAGTTTATCTTACAGCCTGACGGGAGCTTTCTTT. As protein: CASSLSYSLTGAFF.

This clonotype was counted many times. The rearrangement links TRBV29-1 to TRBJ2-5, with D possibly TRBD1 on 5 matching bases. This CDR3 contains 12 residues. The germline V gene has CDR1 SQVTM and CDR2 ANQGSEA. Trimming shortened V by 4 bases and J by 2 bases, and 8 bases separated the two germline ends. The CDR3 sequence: CSVVPGQETQYF. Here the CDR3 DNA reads TGCAGCGTTGTTCCAGGGCAAGAGACCCAGTACTTC.

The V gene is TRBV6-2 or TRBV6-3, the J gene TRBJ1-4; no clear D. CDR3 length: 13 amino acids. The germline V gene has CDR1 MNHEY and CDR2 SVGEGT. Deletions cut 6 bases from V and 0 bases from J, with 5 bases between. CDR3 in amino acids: CASRGATNEKLFF. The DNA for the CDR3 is TGTGCCAGCAGGGGAGCAACTAATGAAAAACTGTTTTTT.

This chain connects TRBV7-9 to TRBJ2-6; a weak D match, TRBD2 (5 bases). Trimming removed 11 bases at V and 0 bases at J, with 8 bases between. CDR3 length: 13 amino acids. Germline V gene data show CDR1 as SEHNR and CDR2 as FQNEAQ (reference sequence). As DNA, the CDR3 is TGTGCCTCTGCGGGCTCTGGGGCCAACGTCCTGACTTTC. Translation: CASAGSGANVLTF.